A single sample gave rise to the 11 T cell receptor beta chains below, sequenced in a study of cytomegalovirus exposure and HLA in healthy donors. With 60 Vbeta and 13 Jbeta primers, the PCR was carried out. Generated by immunoSEQ multiplex PCR, the TCRdb table keeps only in-frame clones and is missing some. The sample carries approximately 160,000 clones, 65% to 85% recorded once. Specimen: PBMCs. These receptors originate from a woman aged 40-49 years in good health and CMV-seropositive.

The chain is built from TRBV7-8 and TRBJ2-2, with TRBD1 identical over 7 bases. Germline V gene lookup returns CDR1 SGHVS and CDR2 FQNEAQ. The CDR3 runs 16 residues. V shed 5 bases and J 6 bases; nucleotides not matched to a gene: 12. The chain's CDR3 is CASSARQGNFPGELFF. The CDR3 bases are TGTGCCAGCAGCGCTCGACAGGGAAATTTCCCCGGGGAGCTGTTTTTT.

This sequence joins TRBV30 and TRBJ1-1; D is perhaps TRBD1 (5 bases). Germline assignment: CDR1 GTSNPN and CDR2 SVGIG (reference sequence). V dropped 6 bases and J dropped 11 bases, with 22 bases sitting between them. This CDR3 contains 13 residues. The CDR3 reads CACLEGGLGGAFF. The CDR3 DNA is TGTGCCTGCCTGGAGGGCGGTCTCGGGGGGGCTTTCTTT.

This sequence joins TRBV6-1 and TRBJ1-2, with 7 nucleotides matching TRBD1. This CDR3 contains 15 residues. V shed 8 bases and J 8 bases; nucleotides not matched to a gene: 17. CDR1 and CDR2 from the germline V gene are MNHNS and SASEGT. CDR3 bases: TGTGCCAGCCTAACCTCAGCTCGGACAGGCCAGGGCTACACCTTC. This translates into CASLTSARTGQGYTF.

This clone was counted a few times. V is TRBV4-2 and J is TRBJ2-3; no definite D call. In germline, CDR1 is LGHNA, CDR2 YNFKEQ. Trimming removed 1 base from V and 4 bases from J, with 15 bases in between. This CDR3 contains 16 residues. The CDR3 here is CASSQGVAFEADTQYF. In DNA form, the CDR3 reads TGTGCCAGCAGCCAAGGAGTTGCCTTTGAGGCAGATACGCAGTATTTT.

The CDR3: CASRRTEQETQYF. CDR3 coding DNA: TGTGCCAGCAGGAGGACAGAACAAGAGACCCAGTACTTC. V usage is TRBV6-1 and J usage is TRBJ2-5; tentatively, D is TRBD1 (6 bases). CDR3 length: 13 residues. Trimming stripped 6 bases from V and 2 bases from J, with 10 bases between. Germline V gene lookup returns CDR1 MNHNS and CDR2 SASEGT.

In its sample, this clone was seen once. The chain couples TRBV30 to TRBJ2-7, with TRBD1 as a possible D gene (6 bases). From germline, CDR1 is GTSNPN and CDR2 SVGIG (reference sequence). The V gene lost 2 bases and the J gene lost 0 bases, with 11 bases spanning the gap. The CDR3 is made up of 14 amino acids. The CDR3 sequence: CAWSPQGYSYEQYF. CDR3 coding DNA: TGTGCCTGGAGTCCACAGGGTTACTCCTACGAGCAGTACTTC.

This clone was seen more than once but under ten times. Sequence at one end of the junction differs from germline and may be a read error. The V gene is TRBV7-9, the J gene TRBJ1-2; unclear D gene. Germline values: CDR1 SEHNR, CDR2 FQNEAQ (reference sequence). The length of the CDR3 is 12 residues. In DNA form, the CDR3 reads TGTTCCAGCAGCCTGCAGGAATGGGGCTACACCTTC. Translation gives CSSSLQEWGYTF.

This chain connects TRBV6-6 to TRBJ1-2; no clear D. Trimming left V 11 bases short and J 4 bases short, with 20 bases between. The CDR3 sequence is 14 residues long. CDR1 is MNHNY, CDR2 SVGAGI, per germline (reference sequence). Here the CDR3 reads CACRESSDSYGYTF. The CDR3 DNA reads as TGTGCCTGTCGTGAGTCCAGCGACTCCTATGGCTACACCTTC.

The chain recombines TRBV4-2 with TRBJ2-3, with 15 bases matching TRBD2. V shed 3 bases, J shed 0 bases, and the junction held 13 bases outside the gene matches. Looked up from germline, CDR1 is LGHNA and CDR2 is YNFKEQ. The CDR3 spans 21 residues. The CDR3 is CASSQEGTSGGTATSTDTQYF. The CDR3 DNA sequence: TGTGCCAGCAGCCAGGAAGGGACTAGCGGGGGGACCGCAACTAGCACAGATACGCAGTATTTT.

The chain has TRBV2 and TRBJ2-3; TRBD2 aligns across 10 bases. In germline, CDR1 is SNHLY, CDR2 FYNNEI. J was trimmed by 2 bases and V by 7 bases; bases with no gene match: 6. This CDR3 region has 15 residues. The CDR3 DNA follows: TGTGCCAGCAAACGAGCGGGGGGGTTCACAGATACGCAGTATTTT. It specifies CASKRAGGFTDTQYF.

The rearrangement joins TRBV7-2 to TRBJ1-2, with a possible D match to TRBD1 (5 bases). V was shortened by 3 bases and J by 8 bases, with 16 bases between the two germline ends. Germline CDR1 is SGHTA and CDR2 is FQGNSA. The CDR3 sequence is 14 residues long. The CDR3 spells CASSFMGQQAGYTF. The CDR3 bases are TGTGCCAGCAGCTTTATGGGGCAACAGGCGGGCTACACCTTC.